This is a list of T cell receptor beta chains from one sample in a study of shared clonotypes between healthy human individuals. TCRdb's table, derived via immunoSEQ multiplex PCR, lists solely in-frame clones and lacks some. The data show about 1.9 million clones, with around 95% seen just once and about 1.7% held by the top ten. The material sequenced was naive CD8+ T cells from PBMCs. The origin of the receptors is a man aged 18 to 35 in good health. Some clones in this sample may be carry-over from other donors' samples. CDR3s include the opening cysteine and the closing phenylalanine or tryptophan. The D gene is left open where the match is weak. Expanded clones get a size class; other rows say once, few or many, or leave the size out.

clone size: -
D gene: TRBD2
V gene: TRBV10-2
J gene: TRBJ2-2
CDR3 protein: CASRGLAEPNTGELFF
CDR3 DNA: TGCGCCAGCAGAGGACTAGCGGAGCCGAACACCGGGGAGCTGTTTTTT

clone size: -
D gene: -
V gene: TRBV19
J gene: TRBJ1-1
CDR3 protein: CASRYGTEAFF
CDR3 DNA: TGTGCCAGTCGGTACGGCACTGAAGCTTTCTTT

clone size: -
D gene: -
V gene: TRBV21-1
J gene: TRBJ2-7
CDR3 protein: CASSPRGSGRAHEQYF
CDR3 DNA: TGTGCCAGCAGCCCCCGGGGGAGCGGGAGAGCCCACGAGCAGTACTTC

clone size: -
D gene: TRBD2
V gene: TRBV14
J gene: TRBJ2-2
CDR3 protein: CASSHSGRALLTGELFF
CDR3 DNA: TGTGCCAGCAGCCATAGCGGGAGGGCCTTGTTAACCGGGGAGCTGTTTTTT

clone size: -
D gene: -
V gene: TRBV28
J gene: TRBJ2-2
CDR3 protein: CASSRPTGELFF
CDR3 DNA: TGTGCCAGCAGTAGACCGACCGGGGAGCTGTTTTTT

clone size: -
D gene: TRBD2
V gene: TRBV10-3
J gene: TRBJ2-7
CDR3 protein: CAITREASYEQYF
CDR3 DNA: TGTGCCATCACGCGGGAGGCCTCCTACGAGCAGTACTTC

clone size: once
D gene: -
V gene: TRBV2
J gene: TRBJ2-1
CDR3 protein: CASSEGIATDNEQFF
CDR3 DNA: TGTGCCAGCAGTGAAGGAATAGCGACTGATAATGAGCAGTTCTTC

clone size: -
D gene: TRBD2
V gene: TRBV15
J gene: TRBJ2-1
CDR3 protein: CATSRGDRGTRDNEQFF
CDR3 DNA: TGTGCCACCAGCAGAGGAGACCGCGGGACTAGAGACAATGAGCAGTTCTTC

clone size: -
D gene: TRBD2
V gene: TRBV9
J gene: TRBJ2-7
CDR3 protein: CASSPGTSLSYEQYF
CDR3 DNA: TGTGCCAGCAGCCCAGGGACTAGCTTATCCTACGAGCAGTACTTC

clone size: -
D gene: TRBD2
V gene: TRBV9
J gene: TRBJ2-1
CDR3 protein: CASGGTKQFF
CDR3 DNA: TGTGCCAGCGGCGGGACTAAGCAGTTCTTC

clone size: once
D gene: -
V gene: TRBV10-2
J gene: TRBJ1-1
CDR3 protein: CASSGGHTEAFF
CDR3 DNA: TGCGCCAGTTCGGGAGGGCACACTGAAGCTTTCTTT

clone size: -
D gene: TRBD2
V gene: TRBV6-1
J gene: TRBJ2-5
CDR3 protein: CASSEALAGASPETQYF
CDR3 DNA: TGTGCCAGCAGTGAAGCACTAGCGGGAGCCTCCCCAGAGACCCAGTACTTC

clone size: -
D gene: -
V gene: TRBV29-1
J gene: TRBJ2-1
CDR3 protein: CSVVVYNEQFF
CDR3 DNA: TGCAGCGTTGTGGTGTACAATGAGCAGTTCTTC

clone size: -
D gene: TRBD1
V gene: TRBV4-1
J gene: TRBJ1-1
CDR3 protein: CASSQEGTGNTEAFF
CDR3 DNA: TGCGCCAGCAGCCAAGAGGGGACAGGGAACACTGAAGCTTTCTTT

clone size: -
D gene: TRBD1
V gene: TRBV4-1
J gene: TRBJ2-2
CDR3 protein: CASSQDWRTGYTGELFF
CDR3 DNA: TGCGCCAGCAGCCAAGATTGGAGGACAGGATACACCGGGGAGCTGTTTTTT

clone size: -
D gene: -
V gene: TRBV27
J gene: TRBJ1-1
CDR3 protein: CASSLYPGHGGDTEAFF
CDR3 DNA: TGTGCCAGCAGTTTATATCCAGGCCATGGGGGGGATACTGAAGCTTTCTTT

clone size: -
D gene: TRBD1
V gene: TRBV28
J gene: TRBJ2-7
CDR3 protein: CASSLPRQGTAYEQYF
CDR3 DNA: TGTGCCAGCAGTTTACCCCGACAGGGCACTGCCTACGAGCAGTACTTC

clone size: -
D gene: -
V gene: TRBV7-2
J gene: TRBJ1-3
CDR3 protein: CASSSRQSGNTIYF
CDR3 DNA: TGTGCCAGCAGTTCAAGACAGTCTGGAAACACCATATATTTT

clone size: -
D gene: -
V gene: TRBV6-5
J gene: TRBJ2-3
CDR3 protein: CASSYGGSTDTQYF
CDR3 DNA: TGTGCCAGCAGTTACGGTGGGAGCACAGATACGCAGTATTTT

clone size: -
D gene: -
V gene: TRBV6-5
J gene: TRBJ2-5
CDR3 protein: CASSYRGPQETQYF
CDR3 DNA: TGTGCCAGCAGTTACAGGGGCCCCCAAGAGACCCAGTACTTC

clone size: -
D gene: -
V gene: TRBV27
J gene: TRBJ2-3
CDR3 protein: CASSLGVFGTDTQYF
CDR3 DNA: TGTGCCAGCAGTTTAGGCGTGTTCGGCACAGATACGCAGTATTTT

clone size: once
D gene: -
V gene: TRBV9
J gene: TRBJ2-7
CDR3 protein: CASSVDDDTGSYEQYF
CDR3 DNA: TGTGCCAGCAGCGTAGATGACGACACCGGCTCCTACGAGCAGTACTTC

clone size: -
D gene: TRBD2
V gene: TRBV14
J gene: TRBJ2-2
CDR3 protein: CASSQARRLAKPGELFF
CDR3 DNA: TGTGCCAGCAGCCAAGCACGCCGACTAGCTAAACCCGGGGAGCTGTTTTTT

clone size: -
D gene: TRBD2
V gene: TRBV4-2
J gene: TRBJ2-1
CDR3 protein: CASSQKRGLAGRGEQFF
CDR3 DNA: TGTGCCAGCAGCCAAAAACGAGGACTAGCGGGAAGGGGTGAGCAGTTCTTC